The clone carrying this T cell receptor (beta chain) has more than one count but fewer than ten. Antigen specificity is unknown. This sample is part of a study of response to subunit inactivated influenza vaccine. Overall study findings and caveats: Each seasonal influenza vaccination, the authors suggested, recruits few new T cells.

The CDR3 extends over 14 amino acids. J was trimmed by 4 bases and V by 6 bases; bases with no gene match: 4. TCRdb used MiXCR to reprocess the RT-PCR reads, holding one entry per CDR3 protein. This table has 700,000 to 800,000 distinct CDR3 sequences, approximately 17% appearing once. Sequences were derived from PBMCs from blood, sampled about 5 days after vaccination. The V call is TRBV12-3 or TRBV12-4, the J call TRBJ1-5; the match to TRBD1 covers 9 bases. This TCR derives from a man aged 45 to 65 who received an inactivated influenza vaccine. CDR3 in DNA: TGTGCCAGCAGGAGGGGGACAGGGAATCAGCCCCAGCATTTT. It translates to CASRRGTGNQPQHF.